What follows are 17 T cell receptor beta chains derived from one specimen sequenced in a study of OX40 agonist ivuxolimab in advanced cancers. Assay used: immunoSEQ multiplex PCR; TCRdb lists only in-frame clones, some missing. Of about 60,000 clones listed, roughly 84% were seen once; the top ten hold around 25%. Material: CD4+ or CD8+ T cells sorted from blood, obtained in a trial of the OX40 agonist ivuxolimab. The receptors here all came from an adult with an advanced solid tumor such as melanoma, head and neck, liver or kidney cancer.

The chain joins TRBV9 to TRBJ1-1; the D is unclear. Germline V gives CDR1 SGDLS, CDR2 YYNGEE. The CDR3 runs to 14 residues. V dropped 2 bases and J dropped 0 bases, with 8 bases sitting between them. As DNA, the CDR3 is TGTGCCAGCAGCGTTGATCCAGTGAACACTGAAGCTTTCTTT. Translating it yields CASSVDPVNTEAFF. The full variable domain, in which reference TRBV9 and TRBJ1-1 provide the parts outside the CDR3, is DSGVTQTPKHLITATGQRVTLRCSPRSGDLSVYWYQQSLDQGLQFLIQYYNGEERAKGNILERFSAQQFPDLHSELNLSSLELGDSALYFCASSVDPVNTEAFFGQGTRLTVV.

This chain links TRBV29-1 with TRBJ2-7, with D tentatively TRBD1 (5 bases). There are 15 residues in the CDR3. V lost 3 bases, J lost 4 bases, and 19 bases lay in between. The germline gives CDR1 SQVTM, CDR2 ANQGSEA. CDR3 nucleotides: TGCAGCGTTGACTCTAACGACAGTTCTGAATACGAGCAGTACTTC. Amino acids: CSVDSNDSSEYEQYF.

The chain employs TRBV4-1 and TRBJ2-3; D not resolved. This CDR3 is 17 amino acids long. Germline V gives CDR1 MGHRA, CDR2 YSYEKL. Deletions cut 0 bases from V and 2 bases from J, with 15 bases between. This chain's CDR3 is CASSQENVLANTDTQYF. The CDR3, as DNA: TGCGCCAGCAGCCAAGAAAATGTCCTTGCTAACACAGATACGCAGTATTTT.

Comments on this clone: Sequence at one end of the junction differs from germline and may be a read error. The V gene is TRBV28, the J gene TRBJ1-3; D is ambiguous. Germline V gives CDR1 MDHEN, CDR2 SYDVKM. The CDR3 has 15 residues. In nucleotides, the CDR3 is TGTGCCAGCAGTCCGCCCCCTCATACCTACAGAGTTTATCTGTTT. It specifies CASSPPPHTYRVYLF.

The chain joins TRBV5-1 to TRBJ2-3; weak D call: TRBD2 (7 bases). The V gene's germline CDR1 is SGHRS and CDR2 YFSETQ. V was cut by 9 bases and J by 5 bases, with 19 bases left in between. The CDR3 sequence is 14 residues long. Written as DNA, the CDR3 is TGCGCCACCGCCCAGAGGGGGGGGAAAGATACGCAGTATTTT. Its protein is CATAQRGGKDTQYF.

The rearrangement uses TRBV2 and TRBJ1-4; the match to TRBD1 covers 7 bases. Germline lookup yields CDR1 SNHLY and CDR2 FYNNEI. Trimming at V came to 7 bases and at J to 8 bases, leaving 10 bases not matched to a gene. CDR3 length: 14 residues. The CDR3 DNA reads TGTGCCAGCACCCAGACAGGGAATTTAGAAAAACTGTTTTTT. Translating gives CASTQTGNLEKLFF.

This chain links TRBV6-1 with TRBJ2-7; 7 bases map to TRBD1. The ends lost 4 bases at V and 6 bases at J; junction bases unmatched: 9. This CDR3 region has 14 residues. Germline V gene data show CDR1 as MNHNS and CDR2 as SASEGT. The CDR3 nucleotides read TGTGCCAGCAGTGGACAGGGTAGGATGGGCGAGCAGTACTTC. Its protein product is CASSGQGRMGEQYF.

The genes are TRBV2 and TRBJ2-7; 10 bases map to TRBD1. J was trimmed by 5 bases and V by 2 bases; bases with no gene match: 6. The CDR3 is 15 amino acids. Germline V gene lookup returns CDR1 SNHLY and CDR2 FYNNEI. The CDR3 here is CASSERWGTGDEQYF. The CDR3 nucleotides are TGTGCCAGCAGTGAAAGGTGGGGGACAGGGGACGAGCAGTACTTC.

The V call is TRBV28, the J call TRBJ2-3, with D unclear. Per the germline V gene, CDR1 is MDHEN and CDR2 is SYDVKM. V was pared by 1 base and J by 1 base, with 3 bases between. The CDR3 totals 13 residues. This CDR3 is CASSLSGTDTQYF. The CDR3 DNA reads TGTGCCAGCAGTTTATCAGGCACAGATACGCAGTATTTT.

The chain recombines TRBV5-1 with TRBJ1-1; unclear D gene. Trimming took 0 bases from V and 4 from J, leaving 7 bases between them. Germline V lookup: CDR1 SGHRS, CDR2 YFSETQ. The CDR3 runs to 13 residues. In nucleotides, the CDR3 is TGCGCCAGCAGCTTGGGGCAGTCCACTGAAGCTTTCTTT. Protein product: CASSLGQSTEAFF.

The chain employs TRBV5-6 and TRBJ1-2, with D tentatively TRBD1 (5 bases). Germline CDR1 and CDR2: SGHDT and YYEEEE. Trimming cost V 2 bases and J 2 bases, with 10 bases left between them. CDR3 length: 14 amino acids. The CDR3 here is CASSLAGQNYGYTF. The CDR3 region has the DNA TGTGCCAGCAGCTTAGCGGGGCAAAACTATGGCTACACCTTC.

This chain links TRBV6-1 with TRBJ2-7, with 8 bases aligning to TRBD1. V lost 7 bases and J lost 4; bases outside the gene matches: 9. This CDR3 is built from 14 residues. Germline V CDR1 and CDR2: MNHNS, SASEGT. This chain's CDR3 is CASTYGGTGYEQYF. For the CDR3, the DNA is TGTGCCAGCACCTATGGGGGGACAGGATACGAGCAGTACTTC.

The chain links TRBV2 to TRBJ2-7; TRBD2 might be the D (7 bases). Germline V gene lookup returns CDR1 SNHLY and CDR2 FYNNEI. V lost 3 bases and J 3 bases, leaving 12 bases between the germline ends. The CDR3 totals 14 residues. CDR3 nucleotide sequence: TGTGCCAGCAGTGAGAGGGAGGGGGGCTACGAGCAGTACTTC. Translating gives CASSEREGGYEQYF.

This chain connects TRBV5-4 to TRBJ2-7; no firm D call. CDR3 length equals 12 residues. Germline CDR1 reads SGHNT; CDR2 reads YYREEE (reference sequence). The V and J ends lost 2 bases and 3 bases respectively, with 6 bases between them. CDR3 loop: CASSLSSYEQYF. The CDR3 bases are TGTGCCAGCAGCTTATCTAGCTACGAGCAGTACTTC.

The chain couples TRBV7-9 to TRBJ1-1; D remains ambiguous. The germline gives CDR1 SEHNR, CDR2 FQNEAQ (reference sequence). The CDR3 covers 13 residues. Trimming pared 0 bases from V and 1 base from J, leaving 3 bases between. The CDR3 bases are TGTGCCAGCAGCTTAGCGAAGAACACTGAAGCTTTCTTT. This sequence encodes CASSLAKNTEAFF.

This clone was picked up one time. The V gene is TRBV28, the J gene TRBJ1-4; 8 bases align to TRBD1. This CDR3 contains 14 residues. Trimming cost V 6 bases and J 7 bases; bases outside gene matches: 7. Germline V gene data show CDR1 as MDHEN and CDR2 as SYDVKM. Here the CDR3 reads CASSPTTGVEKLFF. In DNA, the CDR3 is TGTGCCAGCAGCCCAACGACAGGGGTTGAAAAACTGTTTTTT.

The V and J genes are TRBV19 and TRBJ2-2; 9 bases are shared with TRBD1. This CDR3 is built from 15 residues. The germline gives CDR1 LNHDA, CDR2 SQIVND (reference sequence). V dropped 8 bases and J dropped 1; count of bases not matched to a gene: 5. The DNA for the CDR3 is TGTGCCAGTTCACCGGGACAGGGGAACACCGGGGAGCTGTTTTTT. It translates to CASSPGQGNTGELFF.